This T cell receptor (beta chain) emerged from a study of T-cell reconstitution after alpha-beta-depleted transplantation in children. Study-wide results and limits: T-cell numbers and diversity, one year after transplant, stemmed largely from T cells that were newly produced. Alpha-beta T cells about two months after transplant reportedly derived from several hundred expanded graft clones.

The junction had 6 bases not matched to a gene; V was cut back by 0 bases and J by 1 base. Germline CDR1 and CDR2: DFQATT and SNEGSKA (reference sequence). The CDR3 is made up of 17 amino acids. This clonotype was observed many times. The antigen is unknown. Preparation of the TCRbeta library used unique molecular identifiers. TCRdb analysed the PCR reads with MiXCR anew, one entry per CDR3 protein. The sample carries 180,000 or so distinct CDR3 sequences, approximately 6.8% recorded once. This TCR was sampled from a girl under three years old with combined immunodeficiency, due to receive a stem cell transplant. The gene calls are TRBV20-1 and TRBJ2-4; 10 bases fit TRBD1. The sample here was PBMCs, taken before TCRalphabeta/CD19-depleted stem cell transplant. CDR3: CSARDRQGAGAKNIQYF. The CDR3 DNA is TGCAGTGCTAGAGACCGACAGGGGGCGGGTGCCAAAAACATTCAGTACTTC.